This TCR beta chain appears in the sequencing data of a study of Ad26.COV2.S vaccination and SARS-CoV-2 variants (dated by TCRdb to 2020 to 2022). Regarding the complete study: Vaccine-arm donors were drawn from COV1001, a multicentre, randomized, double-blind, placebo-controlled phase I-IIa trial of Ad26.COV2.S in healthy adults. Trial participants were randomized into five groups of five: low-dose or high-dose Ad26.COV2.S given once or twice, or placebo on both occasions. A total of roughly 32 samples were included in the TCR-sequenced set, comprising some 20 Ad26.COV2.S vaccine recipients, 5 placebo recipients and 8 SARS-CoV-2 convalescent individuals. Investigators did not know the trial group allocation while performing experiments and assessing outcomes. Sequencing of the TCRbeta repertoire served to evaluate the specificity and breadth of SARS-CoV-2-reactive T cell receptors following Ad26.COV2.S vaccination. Ad26.COV2.S was administered intramuscularly at 5 x 10^10 or 1 x 10^11 viral particles, either as a single shot or as two shots given 56 days apart. The paper as a whole reports these results and caveats: Substantial breadth of spike-specific CD8+ and CD4+ T cell responses was reported after vaccination. Compared with placebo recipients, Ad26.COV2.S recipients showed higher spike-specific TCR breadth (P = 0.0014). Vaccine and placebo recipients had similar non-spike TCR breadth, a finding consistent with the vaccine containing only spike. The study lacked the statistical power to compare responses across vaccine doses or regimens. According to the authors, total T cell responses may have been underestimated by the TCR breadth and depth analyses.

Regarding this clone: Its target antigen remains unknown. Per-base quality was not reported, and no clone a single base away is much larger than it.

The immunoSEQ Assay was used to sequence TCRbeta CDR3 regions. After extraction, genomic DNA underwent amplification by bias-controlled multiplex PCR, followed by high-throughput sequencing. The study's processing was this. To quantify the absolute abundance of each unique TCRbeta CDR3 region, sequences were collapsed and filtered. T cell fraction was estimated by normalizing TCRbeta template counts to usable DNA, which was measured by amplifying reference genes present in all nucleated cells. Repertoire TCRs were annotated as SARS-CoV-2-specific when V gene, CDR3 amino acid sequence and J gene were exactly matched to a known reactive TCR set. MIRA supplied the reference SARS-CoV-2 TCR set, which was filtered for enrichment in COVID-19-positive ImmuneCODE repertoires so that public or cross-reactive TCRs were removed. Based on the MIRA antigens, annotated TCRs were further analysed at the level of specific ORF or position within ORF. Depth was the summed frequency of annotated unique rearrangements, while breadth was defined as annotated unique rearrangements over total unique productive rearrangements. Two-sided Wilcoxon rank-sum tests were applied when comparing TCR breadth between groups. TCRdb holds this immuneACCESS table with in-frame rearrangements only. Some clones are missing; in checked studies, unresolved V genes explain under half, and the rest has no known cause. V, J and clone size are taken as reported in that table, and D and trimming were inferred from the DNA itself. This sample is represented by nearly 400,000 clones; around nine tenths of them were singletons. The ten biggest clones cover around 1.9% of the sample.

The CDR3, cysteine through phenylalanine, is 14 amino acids long. Only CDR3 DNA is held: 42 bases, read in frame from base 1. Ends trimmed: V by 3 bases, J by 5 bases; bases unmatched to a gene: 4. CDR1 and CDR2 are read off the germline V gene (reference sequence) as GTSNPN and SVGIG. The treatment or condition label, read with the paper, signifies: roughly 18 received Ad26.COV2.S at low or high dose, single or two shots; a few received placebo; per-sample allocation not given. For vaccine and placebo recipients, the sequenced repertoires came from samples collected on day 63 after the first injection. In Cohort 1b, more than 20 adults aged 18-55 years were enrolled at a single site in Boston, USA, between 29 July and 7 August 2020. As a vaccine, Ad26.COV2.S was a replication-incompetent adenovirus type 26 vector that expressed a prefusion-stabilized SARS-CoV-2 spike protein derived from the original Wuhan strain.

Recombination linked TRBV30 to TRBJ2-4, with 10 bases in between that match TRBD1. The material sequenced was peripheral blood, taken in a trial of Ad26.COV2.S vaccine versus placebo. This TCR came from a person between 18 and 60 years old who received the Ad26.COV2.S COVID-19 vaccine or a placebo. The CDR3 has the sequence CAWSRQGAQNIQYF. The sequenced DNA is TGTGCCTGGAGCCGACAGGGGGCTCAAAACATTCAGTACTTC.